This T cell receptor beta chain is drawn from a study of cytomegalovirus exposure and HLA in healthy donors. Overall study context: Previous work identified roughly 110 million unique TCR beta sequences from approximately 190 million T cells.

Amplification used 60 Vbeta primers and 13 Jbeta primers. Using immunoSEQ multiplex PCR, the repertoire was profiled, and TCRdb retains in-frame clones only, with some absent. The table shows around 130,000 clones, with approximately 85% occurring only once. The V gene's germline CDR1 is MNHNS and CDR2 SASEGT. V dropped 5 bases and J dropped 2; count of bases not matched to a gene: 5. The CDR3 contains 15 residues. The receptor was isolated from a boy aged 5-17 years in good health and CMV-seronegative. The sample comprised PBMCs. V and J are TRBV6-1 and TRBJ2-5; 10 bases agree with TRBD1. The CDR3 region has the DNA TGTGCCAGCAGTAACCCGGACAGGGGGCAAGAGACCCAGTACTTC. It yields the protein CASSNPDRGQETQYF.